A selection of T cell receptor beta chains follows, all from one sample in a study of identifying expanded T cells in peripheral blood. Some clones are missing from TCRdb's copy, which holds only in-frame ones; the method was immunoSEQ multiplex PCR. The sample includes approximately 100,000 clones, roughly 89% seen only once; the top ten take 16%. The sample was blood. These receptors all stem from a person aged 18 to 69 in good health. Each CDR3 is given without its conserved first and last residue. For some rows the clone size is stated as once, few or many, or as a class when expanded; others skip it.

V gene	clone size	CDR3 protein
TRBV6-1	-	ASSEDVGGAYEQY
TRBV5-1	-	ASSLGWAGAEGYT
TRBV13	-	ASSPRTVYRGKNIQY
TRBV4-3	once	ASSPAVATISSYEQY
TRBV5-5	once	ASSPLWGGGGLSDTQY
TRBV7-2	-	ASSGGGDPEAF
TRBV5-1	-	ASSNSGIGTEAF
TRBV11-1	-	ASSFYRGGTAF
TRBV10-3	-	AISEFVGINYEQY
TRBV9	-	ASSVAPDGFPYEQY
TRBV6-6	-	ASRPKDRTNYEQY
TRBV7-9	-	ASSLVSLSQETQY
TRBV19	-	ASTQDEYTGELF
TRBV27	once	ASTPGVQGRDEQY
TRBV5-1	-	ASSLDKGTEAF
TRBV30	few	AWSRLNTEAF
TRBV30	-	AWNGAQNTGELF
TRBV7-9	-	AIPLSGGYEQY
TRBV7-6	-	ASSFLPYSETVLGEATEAF
TRBV7-2	-	ASSLARAGTEAF
TRBV7-2	-	ASSLTGPTNEKLF
TRBV19	-	ASSGLLGDPGYGYT
TRBV5-4	-	ASSSSGTPAVKSYT
TRBV7-8	-	ASSLVGV
TRBV19	once	ASSLRSGDTQY
TRBV11-2	once	ASSLELAASYEQY
TRBV4-3	once	ASSQQTVNTEAF
TRBV4-3	-	ASAPRQVPNTEAF
TRBV4-3	-	ASSQEGRAYGYT
TRBV5-1	few	ASSFGAGAHQETQY
TRBV15	-	ATSRELIPTYGYT
TRBV6-5	-	ASSGFRESSYEQY